The entry below describes one TCR beta chain. The CDR3 has 11 amino acids. CDR1 DFQATT and CDR2 SNEGSKA come from the germline V gene (reference sequence). V was shortened by 1 base and J by 9 bases, with 7 bases between the two germline ends. Only in-frame clones appear in the TCRdb table, and some are missing; sequencing was by immunoSEQ multiplex PCR. The sample lists about 520,000 clones, roughly 95% occurring once. The record originates from a study of shared clonotypes between healthy human individuals. Study as a whole: CD4 naive cells filled three plates per donor, CD4 memory three, CD8 naive two and CD8 memory one.

The gene calls are TRBV20-1 and TRBJ2-1; D is unresolved. The origin of this receptor is a woman in her twenties or thirties in good health. Sequenced sample: naive CD4+ T cells sorted from blood. Subset meaning: CD45RA+ positively selected. The DNA for the CDR3 is TGCAGTGCTAGAGTCATCCTTGAGCAGTTCTTC. As protein: CSARVILEQFF.